This T cell receptor beta chain originates from a study of blood T cell repertoires in COVID-19. Study-wide context: The samples span acute and convalescent COVID-19 from the United States, Italy and Spain. PBMCs, B-cell-depleted T cells, or T cells provided the cDNA or gDNA that made up the material.

CDR3 length: 16 residues. The trim removed 3 bases at V and 5 bases at J, leaving 8 bases unmatched. Germline V CDR1 and CDR2: SGHAT, FQNNGV. Authors' analysis steps: Reference gene primers were amplified, and this amplification served to estimate nucleated cell counts. Using immunoSEQ multiplex PCR, the repertoire was profiled, and TCRdb retains in-frame clones only, with some absent. That table furnishes V, J and clone size, whereas the DNA furnished D and trimming. Of roughly 100,000 clones in the sample, roughly nine tenths are singletons; the top ten hold around 5.8%. The rearrangement uses TRBV11-2 and TRBJ2-5; 11 bases align to TRBD2. What was sequenced was peripheral blood. This sequence was found in a human donor in a cohort sampled during active COVID-19. Here the CDR3 DNA reads TGTGCCAGCAGCTTCGGTACTAGCGGGAGATCGGAGACCCAGTACTTC. Its protein is CASSFGTSGRSETQYF. Based on the CDR3 plus reference TRBV11-2 and TRBJ2-5, the full variable domain is EAGVAQSPRYKIIEKRQSVAFWCNPISGHATLYWYQQILGQGPKLLIQFQNNGVVDDSQLPKDRFSAERLKGVDSTLKIQPAKLEDSAVYLCASSFGTSGRSETQYFGPGTRLLVL.